These 30 T cell receptor beta chains came from one sample sequenced in a study of shared clonotypes between healthy human individuals. The method was immunoSEQ multiplex PCR; TCRdb's version includes in-frame clones alone and lacks a portion of them. The sample comprises around 1,000,000 clones, about 80% of which are singletons, and more than 0.85% rests with the top ten. Source material: memory CD4+ T cells from PBMCs. Documented subset: CD45RA-negative fraction. The receptor source for this set is a man aged 18 to 30 in good health. Some clones in this sample may be carry-over from other donors' samples.

This chain uses TRBV10-2 with TRBJ2-7, with TRBD2 matching 8 bases. This CDR3 has 17 residues. The trim removed 8 bases at V and 4 bases at J, leaving 19 bases unmatched. From germline, CDR1 is WSHSY and CDR2 SAAADI. This CDR3 reads CASQKGPTGRALYEQYF. The CDR3 coding sequence is TGCGCCAGCCAAAAGGGCCCGACCGGGAGGGCCCTGTACGAGCAGTACTTC.

The sample holds a few counts of this clone. The rearrangement joins TRBV15 to TRBJ2-7; D may match TRBD1 or TRBD2 (5 bases each). Between the trimmed V and J ends, which lost 1 base and 3 bases, there was a span of 19 bases. The CDR3 runs 17 residues. Germline assignment: CDR1 LNHNV and CDR2 YYDKDF (reference sequence). The CDR3 reads CATSRVFMGVAGYEQYF. The CDR3 coding sequence is TGTGCCACCAGCAGAGTTTTTATGGGGGTCGCGGGCTACGAGCAGTACTTC.

This clone came up a few times. The J gene is TRBJ1-4, the V gene TRBV2; the D is unclear. Trimming removed 3 bases at V and 8 bases at J, with 7 bases between. The CDR3 spans 12 residues. Germline-derived CDR1 and CDR2 are SNHLY and FYNNEI. The CDR3 region is CASSEVQEKLFF. The CDR3 DNA is TGTGCCAGCAGTGAGGTACAAGAAAAACTGTTTTTT.

This clone came up a few times. The chain couples TRBV7-2 to TRBJ2-2; D is ambiguous. This CDR3 is built from 14 residues. Germline V lookup: CDR1 SGHTA, CDR2 FQGNSA. V was trimmed by 1 base and J by 2 bases, leaving 5 bases between them. The chain's CDR3 is CASSLDYNTGELFF. The CDR3 DNA reads as TGTGCCAGCAGCTTAGATTATAACACCGGGGAGCTGTTTTTT.

In its sample, this clone was seen a few times. V is TRBV9 and J is TRBJ2-1, with D tentatively TRBD2 (5 bases). The CDR3 is 15 amino acids. Germline V lookup: CDR1 SGDLS, CDR2 YYNGEE. Trimming removed 3 bases at V and 0 bases at J, with 10 bases between. CDR3 sequence (DNA): TGTGCCAGCAGCGGGCGGGCGAGCTCCTACAATGAGCAGTTCTTC. The encoded protein is CASSGRASSYNEQFF.

The genes are TRBV6-5 and TRBJ1-2; D remains ambiguous. This CDR3 has 12 amino acids. CDR1 and CDR2 (germline): MNHEY, SVGAGI. V was pared by 6 bases and J by 8 bases, with 13 bases between. The CDR3 nucleotides are TGTGCCAGCAGGGTGAGGAATGACGGCTACACCTTC. Encoded protein: CASRVRNDGYTF.

The V and J genes are TRBV5-1 and TRBJ2-7; weak D call: TRBD1 (6 bases). The CDR3 totals 13 residues. V shed 4 bases and J shed 3 bases, with 11 bases lying between them. Germline V gives CDR1 SGHRS, CDR2 YFSETQ. The CDR3 is CASSSRDNYEQYF. The CDR3 nucleotides are TGCGCCAGCAGCAGCAGGGACAACTACGAGCAGTACTTC. The full variable domain, its missing parts supplied by reference TRBV5-1 and TRBJ2-7, is KAGVTQTPRYLIKTRGQQVTLSCSPISGHRSVSWYQQTPGQGLQFLFEYFSETQRNKGNFPGRFSGRQFSNSRSEMNVSTLELGDSALYLCASSSRDNYEQYFGPGTRLTVT.

V and J are TRBV4-3 and TRBJ1-5, with unresolved D. Trimming cost V 0 bases and J 7 bases, with 13 bases left between them. Germline values: CDR1 LGHNA, CDR2 YSLEER. This CDR3 has 15 amino acids. CDR3 nucleotide sequence: TGCGCCAGCAGCCAAGAGGGGAGGACGGGGCAGCCCCAGCATTTT. Translating gives CASSQEGRTGQPQHF.

The sample holds many counts of this clone. The CDR3 DNA sequence: TGTGCCAGCAGCTTACAGCGGGAGGGATACAATGAGCAGTTCTTC. Protein: CASSLQREGYNEQFF. The chain joins TRBV11-2 to TRBJ2-1; 10 nucleotides match TRBD2. V trimming: 2 bases; J trimming: 4 bases; junction bases outside the gene matches: 2. This CDR3 is built from 15 residues. Per germline, CDR1 SGHAT and CDR2 FQNNGV.

In its sample, this clone was seen a few times. The chain is built from TRBV6-4 and TRBJ2-7, with 12 nucleotides matching TRBD2. The CDR3 contains 15 residues. Germline-derived CDR1 and CDR2 are MRHNA and SNTAGT. V lost 4 bases to trimming and J lost 4 bases; unmatched junction nucleotides: 5. Here the CDR3 reads CASSAASGRAYEQYF. As DNA, the CDR3 is TGTGCCAGCAGTGCGGCTAGCGGGAGGGCATACGAGCAGTACTTC.

The chain employs TRBV28 and TRBJ1-2, with 7 positions matching TRBD1. CDR1 and CDR2 from the germline V gene are MDHEN and SYDVKM. V lost 5 bases to trimming and J lost 8 bases; unmatched junction nucleotides: 8. This CDR3 region has 13 residues. CDR3 nucleotide sequence: TGTGCCAGCAGTCCCCAGACAGGGCTAGGCTACACCTTC. It yields the protein CASSPQTGLGYTF.

This sequence joins TRBV28 and TRBJ2-1; no clear D. The V gene's germline CDR1 is MDHEN and CDR2 SYDVKM. V dropped 6 bases and J dropped 13 bases, with 19 bases sitting between them. The CDR3 runs 13 residues. The CDR3 sequence: CASSPTETQRQFF. The CDR3 region has the DNA TGTGCCAGCAGCCCCACGGAAACCCAAAGACAGTTCTTC.

The rearrangement joins TRBV11-1 to TRBJ1-1, with D possibly TRBD1 on 5 matching bases. Germline V gives CDR1 SGHAT, CDR2 FQDESV (reference sequence). The CDR3 sequence is 16 residues long. The V and J ends lost 4 bases and 1 base respectively, with 16 bases between them. The CDR3 DNA follows: TGTGCCAGCAGCTCGCAGGGACCGACCACGAACACTGAAGCTTTCTTT. Translating gives CASSSQGPTTNTEAFF.

The chain links TRBV19 to TRBJ2-1; TRBD2 matches 9 bases. J lost 3 bases, V lost 10 bases, and 10 bases had no gene match. The CDR3 is made up of 15 amino acids. Germline-derived CDR1 and CDR2 are LNHDA and SQIVND (reference sequence). The CDR3 sequence is CATKRAGGLYNEQFF. CDR3 bases: TGTGCCACGAAAAGAGCGGGAGGCCTCTACAATGAGCAGTTCTTC.

Concerning this clone itself: This probably arose from a read error, given a far larger clone one base away. This chain links TRBV30 with TRBJ1-5; D gene uncertain. The V gene lost 0 bases and the J gene lost 3 bases, with 6 bases spanning the gap. CDR3 length equals 13 residues. Germline values: CDR1 GTSNPN, CDR2 SVGIG (reference sequence). The CDR3 here is CAWSVQNNQPQHF. The CDR3 bases are TGTGCCTGGAGTGTACAGAACAATCAGCCCCAGCATTTT.

This chain connects TRBV9 to TRBJ1-5; D is uncertain. This CDR3 comprises 15 residues. Trimming cost V 3 bases and J 1 base, with 11 bases left between them. The germline V gene encodes CDR1 SGDLS and CDR2 YYNGEE. CDR3 nucleotides: TGTGCCAGCAGCGACGGAGCCGCAAGCAATCAGCCCCAGCATTTT. Translating it yields CASSDGAASNQPQHF. The full variable domain, completed using reference TRBV9 and TRBJ1-5, is DSGVTQTPKHLITATGQRVTLRCSPRSGDLSVYWYQQSLDQGLQFLIQYYNGEERAKGNILERFSAQQFPDLHSELNLSSLELGDSALYFCASSDGAASNQPQHFGDGTRLSIL.

As to this clone: With a much larger clone just one base away, this may be a read error. The sample holds other DNA sequences that translate to the same CDR3. This chain joins TRBV14 and TRBJ2-5; D is undetermined. V lost 0 bases, J lost 9 bases, and 5 bases lay in between. The V gene's germline CDR1 is SGHDN and CDR2 FVKESK. This CDR3 is built from 11 residues. This chain's CDR3 is CASSQEGSQYF. In DNA, the CDR3 is TGTGCCAGCAGCCAAGAGGGGTCCCAGTACTTC.

J is TRBJ2-5 and V is TRBV5-1; D might be TRBD1 or TRBD2, each matching 5 bases. Near its end, the DNA agrees better with TRBJ2-7, so the J call may be wrong. The V gene's germline CDR1 is SGHRS and CDR2 YFSETQ. The CDR3 totals 13 residues. CDR3 nucleotides: TGCGCCAGCAGCCGGGACCGCTCCTACGAGCAGTACTTC. It yields the protein CASSRDRSYEQYF.

This rearrangement joins TRBV13 to TRBJ1-1; D not resolved. CDR3 length: 12 amino acids. The V end lost 2 bases, the J end lost 6 bases, and 7 bases lay between the germline ends. In germline, CDR1 is PRHDT, CDR2 FYEKMQ (reference sequence). CDR3 region: CASSLMAAEAFF. Written as DNA, the CDR3 is TGTGCCAGCAGCTTAATGGCCGCTGAAGCTTTCTTT.

The J gene is TRBJ2-7, the V gene TRBV5-1; a weak D match, TRBD1 (5 bases). Trimming shortened V by 0 bases and J by 3 bases, and 7 bases separated the two germline ends. Germline V gene data show CDR1 as SGHRS and CDR2 as YFSETQ. The CDR3 has 13 residues. The CDR3 bases are TGCGCCAGCAGCTTGGGACAGTACTACGAGCAGTACTTC. This gives the protein CASSLGQYYEQYF.

This clone was counted once. V gene TRBV20-1 combines with J gene TRBJ2-7; D is possibly TRBD2 (5 bases). The germline CDR1 and CDR2 sequences are DFQATT and SNEGSKA (reference sequence). Deletions cut 8 bases from V and 3 bases from J, with 11 bases between. The CDR3 is made up of 11 amino acids. CDR3 DNA: TGCAGTACCCTTCGGGACTACGAGCAGTACTTC. This gives the protein CSTLRDYEQYF.

The chain carries TRBV28 and TRBJ1-5, with 7 bases identical to TRBD1. The CDR3 is 15 residues long. Germline loops: CDR1 MDHEN, CDR2 SYDVKM. With V trimmed by 1 base and J by 5 bases, 5 bases remained unmatched. In DNA, the CDR3 is TGTGCCAGCAGTTTATTGCAGGGGGATTATCAGCCCCAGCATTTT. Its protein product is CASSLLQGDYQPQHF.

This clone showed up just once. The chain couples TRBV7-2 to TRBJ2-3, with no clear D. The ends were cut back, 6 bases at V and 3 bases at J, with 10 bases in the middle. Per germline, CDR1 SGHTA and CDR2 FQGNSA. The CDR3 is 13 amino acids. CDR3 nucleotide sequence: TGTGCCAGCAGATCGGGCCTAACAGATACGCAGTATTTT. Protein: CASRSGLTDTQYF.

This clone was observed many times. At the DNA level, this CDR3 is encoded by other sequences in the same sample as well. This chain links TRBV27 with TRBJ2-2; perhaps TRBD1 as D (6 bases). Germline CDR1 is MNHEY and CDR2 is SMNVEV (reference sequence). The CDR3 is 15 residues long. The V and J ends lost 4 bases and 2 bases respectively, with 11 bases between them. As DNA, the CDR3 is TGTGCCAGCAGTTCCCGACAGGAAAACACCGGGGAGCTGTTTTTT. It specifies CASSSRQENTGELFF.

V and J are TRBV2 and TRBJ2-3, with TRBD2 matching 9 bases. CDR1 is SNHLY and CDR2 is FYNNEI in the germline V gene. J lost 4 bases, V lost 4 bases, and 9 bases had no gene match. The CDR3 extends over 16 amino acids. The CDR3 nucleotides are TGTGCCAGCAGTGTCGGCCTTAGCGGGAGCGCAGATACGCAGTATTTT. Translation: CASSVGLSGSADTQYF.

The chain employs TRBV28 and TRBJ2-7, with D tentatively TRBD1 (6 bases). There are 15 residues in the CDR3. V was trimmed by 1 base and J by 2 bases, leaving 12 bases between them. CDR1 MDHEN and CDR2 SYDVKM come from the germline V gene. The CDR3 bases are TGTGCCAGCAGTTTATCGGCAGGGGAGACCTACGAGCAGTACTTC. Protein: CASSLSAGETYEQYF.

The V and J genes are TRBV6-4 and TRBJ1-3; the D gene is possibly TRBD1 (6 bases). The germline V gene has CDR1 MRHNA and CDR2 SNTAGT. Trimming took off 4 bases at V and 4 bases at J, with 17 bases between the two ends. The CDR3 runs to 16 residues. CDR3 in amino acids: CASSGPREGVGNTIYF. In DNA form, the CDR3 reads TGTGCCAGCAGTGGCCCCCGGGAGGGGGTGGGAAACACCATATATTTT.

This clone occurred once. The chain recombines TRBV11-2 with TRBJ2-1; D is unclear. CDR3 length: 14 residues. With 4 bases removed from V and 6 bases from J, the gap between germline ends came to 13 bases. Germline CDR1 reads SGHAT; CDR2 reads FQNNGV. The CDR3 region is CASSSGLTLNEQFF. CDR3 DNA sequence: TGTGCCAGCAGCTCCGGTCTAACCCTCAATGAGCAGTTCTTC.

The chain combines TRBV7-9 with TRBJ2-3; TRBD2 matches at 13 bases. The CDR3 is 18 amino acids. Trimming at V came to 3 bases and at J to 4 bases, leaving 10 bases not matched to a gene. The V gene's germline CDR1 is SEHNR and CDR2 FQNEAQ (reference sequence). The DNA for the CDR3 is TGTGCCAGCAGCTTTTCTGGCAGGACTAGCGGGAGCTCAGATACGCAGTATTTT. Amino acids: CASSFSGRTSGSSDTQYF.

The rearrangement uses TRBV18 and TRBJ1-5, with D tentatively TRBD1 (5 bases). The CDR3 is 15 amino acids. Germline V gives CDR1 KGHSH, CDR2 LQKENI. Trimming pared 5 bases from V and 3 bases from J, leaving 14 bases between. CDR3 sequence: CASSSPGGSNQPQHF. The CDR3 bases are TGTGCCAGCTCATCTCCGGGGGGTTCCAATCAGCCCCAGCATTTT.